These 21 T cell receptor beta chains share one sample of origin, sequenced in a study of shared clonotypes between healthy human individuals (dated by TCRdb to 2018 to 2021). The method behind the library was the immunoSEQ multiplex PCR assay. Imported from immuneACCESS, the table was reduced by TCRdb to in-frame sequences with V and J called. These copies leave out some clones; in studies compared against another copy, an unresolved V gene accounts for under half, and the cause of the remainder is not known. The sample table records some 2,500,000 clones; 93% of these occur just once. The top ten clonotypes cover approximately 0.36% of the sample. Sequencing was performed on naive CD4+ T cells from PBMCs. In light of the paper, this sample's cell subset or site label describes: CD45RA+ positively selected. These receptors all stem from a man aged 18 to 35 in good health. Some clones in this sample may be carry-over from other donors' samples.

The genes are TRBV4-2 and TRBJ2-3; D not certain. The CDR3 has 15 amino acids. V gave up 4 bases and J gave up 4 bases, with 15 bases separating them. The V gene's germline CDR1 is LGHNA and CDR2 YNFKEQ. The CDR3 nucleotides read TGTGCCAGCAGCCTAGGGCCTTTTGGGCCAGATACGCAGTATTTT. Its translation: CASSLGPFGPDTQYF.

The CDR3 sequence is CASSPDLAGGETQYF. For the CDR3, the DNA is TGTGCCAGCTCACCAGATTTGGCAGGTGGCGAGACCCAGTACTTC. The chain joins TRBV18 to TRBJ2-5, with D uncertain. This CDR3 region has 15 residues. Germline lookup yields CDR1 KGHSH and CDR2 LQKENI. Trimming stripped 2 bases from V and 5 bases from J, with 15 bases between.

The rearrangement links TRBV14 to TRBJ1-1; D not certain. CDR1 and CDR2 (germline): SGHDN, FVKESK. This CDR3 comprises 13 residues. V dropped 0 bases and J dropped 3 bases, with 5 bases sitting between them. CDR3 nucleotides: TGTGCCAGCAGCCAAGATGAGGACACTGAAGCTTTCTTT. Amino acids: CASSQDEDTEAFF.

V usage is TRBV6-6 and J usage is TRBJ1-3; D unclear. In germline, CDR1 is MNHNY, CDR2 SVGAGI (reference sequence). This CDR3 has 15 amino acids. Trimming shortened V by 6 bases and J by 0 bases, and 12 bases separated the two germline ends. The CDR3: CASSPGLISGNTIYF. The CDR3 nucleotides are TGTGCCAGCAGCCCCGGGTTGATCTCTGGAAACACCATATATTTT.

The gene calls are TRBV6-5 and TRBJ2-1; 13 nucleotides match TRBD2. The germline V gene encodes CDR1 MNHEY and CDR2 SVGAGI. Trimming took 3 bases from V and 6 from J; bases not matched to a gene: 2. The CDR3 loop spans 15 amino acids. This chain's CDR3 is CASSYTSGRANEQFF. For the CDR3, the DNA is TGTGCCAGCAGTTATACTAGCGGGAGGGCCAATGAGCAGTTCTTC.

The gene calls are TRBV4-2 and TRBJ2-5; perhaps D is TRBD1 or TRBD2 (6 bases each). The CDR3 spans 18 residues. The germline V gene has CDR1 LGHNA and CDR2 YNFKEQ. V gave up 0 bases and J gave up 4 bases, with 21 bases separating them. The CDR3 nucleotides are TGTGCCAGCAGCCAAGACCCCCTGACGGGGGCATTAGGAGAGACCCAGTACTTC. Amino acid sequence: CASSQDPLTGALGETQYF.

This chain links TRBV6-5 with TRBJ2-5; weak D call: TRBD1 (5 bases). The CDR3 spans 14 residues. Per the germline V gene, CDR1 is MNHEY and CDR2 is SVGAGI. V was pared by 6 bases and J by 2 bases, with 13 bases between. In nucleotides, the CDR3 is TGTGCCAGCAGAACCTACAGGAAACAAGAGACCCAGTACTTC. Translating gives CASRTYRKQETQYF.

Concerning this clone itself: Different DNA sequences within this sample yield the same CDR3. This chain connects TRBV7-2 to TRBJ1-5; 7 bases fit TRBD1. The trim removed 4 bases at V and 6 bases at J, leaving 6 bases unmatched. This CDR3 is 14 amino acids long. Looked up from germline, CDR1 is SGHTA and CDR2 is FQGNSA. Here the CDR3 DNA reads TGTGCCAGCAGCTCCCGACAGGGTGGTCAGCCCCAGCATTTT. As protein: CASSSRQGGQPQHF.

The CDR3 spells CASSSVSPGNYGYTF. DNA for the CDR3: TGTGCCAGTAGCTCAGTATCCCCGGGGAACTATGGCTACACCTTC. The chain carries TRBV19 and TRBJ1-2; D remains unclear. Trimming took 6 bases from V and 2 from J, leaving 16 bases between them. Germline V gene sequence: CDR1 LNHDA, CDR2 SQIVND (reference sequence). The CDR3 is made up of 15 amino acids.

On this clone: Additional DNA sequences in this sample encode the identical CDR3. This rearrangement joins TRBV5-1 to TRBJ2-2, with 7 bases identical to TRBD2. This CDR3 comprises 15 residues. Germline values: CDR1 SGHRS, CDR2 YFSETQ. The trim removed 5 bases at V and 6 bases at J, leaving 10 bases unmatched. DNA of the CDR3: TGCGCCAGCAGTTTACTACCGGGGGGATCCGGGGAGCTGTTTTTT. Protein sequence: CASSLLPGGSGELFF.

The CDR3 bases are TGTGCCAGCAGTTCACAGGGAAGCGGCTACACCTTC. It codes for CASSSQGSGYTF. V usage is TRBV6-5 and J usage is TRBJ1-2; weak D call: TRBD1 (6 bases). Looked up from germline, CDR1 is MNHEY and CDR2 is SVGAGI. V dropped 4 bases and J dropped 8 bases, with 11 bases sitting between them. The CDR3 runs to 12 residues.

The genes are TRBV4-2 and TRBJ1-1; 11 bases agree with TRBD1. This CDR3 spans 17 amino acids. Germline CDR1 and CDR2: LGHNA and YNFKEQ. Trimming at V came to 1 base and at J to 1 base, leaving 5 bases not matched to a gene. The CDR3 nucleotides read TGTGCCAGCAGCCAAGCGGGACAGGGGGTTGGGAACACTGAAGCTTTCTTT. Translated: CASSQAGQGVGNTEAFF.

The CDR3, as DNA: TGTGCCAGCAGTGAATACGAGCAGTACTTC. It translates to CASSEYEQYF. The chain has TRBV6-5 and TRBJ2-7; D is undetermined. The CDR3 contains 10 residues. V was clipped by 5 bases and J by 4 bases, with 3 bases between them. The V gene's germline CDR1 is MNHEY and CDR2 SVGAGI.

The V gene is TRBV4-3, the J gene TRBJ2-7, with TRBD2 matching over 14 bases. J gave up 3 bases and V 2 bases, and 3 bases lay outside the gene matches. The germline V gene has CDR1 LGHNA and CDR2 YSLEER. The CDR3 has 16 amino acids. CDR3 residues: CASSQRGLAGVYEQYF. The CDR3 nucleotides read TGCGCCAGCAGCCAAAGGGGACTAGCGGGAGTCTACGAGCAGTACTTC.

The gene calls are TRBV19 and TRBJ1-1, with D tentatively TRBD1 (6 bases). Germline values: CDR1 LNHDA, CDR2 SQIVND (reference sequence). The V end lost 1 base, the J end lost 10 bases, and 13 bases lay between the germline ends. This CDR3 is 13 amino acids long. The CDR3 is CASSIAEGVRAFF. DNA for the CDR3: TGTGCCAGTAGTATAGCCGAGGGGGTGAGAGCTTTCTTT.

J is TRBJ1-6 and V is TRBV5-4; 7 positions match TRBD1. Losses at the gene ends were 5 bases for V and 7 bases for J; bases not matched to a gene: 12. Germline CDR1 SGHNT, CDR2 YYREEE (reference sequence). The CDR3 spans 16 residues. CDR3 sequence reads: CASRMTRDSGNSPLHF. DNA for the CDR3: TGTGCCAGCAGGATGACCCGGGACAGCGGAAATTCACCCCTCCACTTT.

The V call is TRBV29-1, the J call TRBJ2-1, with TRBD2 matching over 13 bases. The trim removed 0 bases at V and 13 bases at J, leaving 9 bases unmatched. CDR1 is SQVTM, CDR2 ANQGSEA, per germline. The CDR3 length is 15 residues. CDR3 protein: CSVEDWTSGSRLQFF. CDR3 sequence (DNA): TGCAGCGTTGAAGATTGGACTAGCGGGAGCCGCCTTCAGTTCTTC.

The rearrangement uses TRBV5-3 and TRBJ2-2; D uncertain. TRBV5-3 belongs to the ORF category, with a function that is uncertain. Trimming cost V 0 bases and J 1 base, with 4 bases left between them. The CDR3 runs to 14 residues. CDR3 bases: TGTGCCAGAAGCTTGGGGCAGAACACCGGGGAGCTGTTTTTT. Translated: CARSLGQNTGELFF.

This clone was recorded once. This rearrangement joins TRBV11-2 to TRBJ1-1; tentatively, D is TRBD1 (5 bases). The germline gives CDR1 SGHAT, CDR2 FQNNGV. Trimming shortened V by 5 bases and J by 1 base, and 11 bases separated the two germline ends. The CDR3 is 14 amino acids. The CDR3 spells CASSAGMKNTEAFF. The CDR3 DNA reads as TGTGCCAGCAGCGCAGGGATGAAGAACACTGAAGCTTTCTTT.

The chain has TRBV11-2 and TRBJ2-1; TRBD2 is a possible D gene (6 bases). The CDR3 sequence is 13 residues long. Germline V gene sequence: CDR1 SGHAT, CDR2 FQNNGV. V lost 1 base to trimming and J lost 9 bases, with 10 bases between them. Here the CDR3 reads CASSLAGAREQFF. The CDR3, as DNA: TGTGCCAGCAGCTTAGCGGGAGCGCGTGAGCAGTTCTTC.

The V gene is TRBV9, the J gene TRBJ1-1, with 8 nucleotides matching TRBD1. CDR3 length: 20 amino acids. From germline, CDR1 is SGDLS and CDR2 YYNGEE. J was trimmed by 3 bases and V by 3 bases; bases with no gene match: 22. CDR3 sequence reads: CASSARTGTGGRLSHTEAFF. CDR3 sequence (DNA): TGTGCCAGCAGCGCTCGTACCGGGACAGGTGGGAGATTAAGTCACACTGAAGCTTTCTTT.